This T cell receptor (beta chain) appears in the sequencing data of a study of T cell responses to AZD1222 COVID-19 vaccine. Findings and limits, study-wide: Dominant CD4 TCR responses targeted spike regions 160-218 and 743-854.

The data were produced by immunoSEQ multiplex PCR, yet TCRdb's version contains in-frame clones alone and is incomplete. The sample lists 110,000 to 150,000 clones, 85% to 90% occurring once. Germline loops: CDR1 LNHDA, CDR2 SQIVND (reference sequence). V was trimmed by 5 bases and J by 3 bases, leaving 16 bases between them. This CDR3 spans 15 amino acids. On this clone itself: Its cognate antigen is unknown.

Sequencing used peripheral blood, obtained on day 0 of AZD1222 vaccination. This chain joins TRBV19 and TRBJ1-2, with a possible D match to TRBD1 (6 bases). This TCR derives from an adult in good health. This CDR3 reads CASSFQPTGDYGYTF. The CDR3 DNA sequence: TGTGCCAGTAGTTTCCAACCGACAGGAGACTATGGCTACACCTTC.